The clone carrying this TCR beta chain has a handful of counts. In TCRdb, the RT-PCR reads were re-called with MiXCR into one record per CDR3 protein. The profile shows 160,000 or so distinct CDR3 sequences, approximately 10% of them singletons. The data belong to a study of response to subunit inactivated influenza vaccine. CDR1 is SNHLY, CDR2 FYNNEI, per germline. The CDR3 covers 12 residues. V shed 6 bases and J 9 bases; nucleotides not matched to a gene: 3. The chain couples TRBV2 to TRBJ1-5, with TRBD1 identical over 9 bases. The clonotype comes from a man aged 50 to 59 who received an inactivated influenza vaccine. Material: non-naive T cells sorted from PBMCs, obtained roughly 6 weeks after vaccination. CDR3 in amino acids: CASSGTGTPQHF. DNA for the CDR3: TGTGCCAGCAGCGGGACAGGGACGCCCCAGCATTTT.